The next 3 T cell receptor beta chains were all read from a single sample in a study of OX40 agonist ivuxolimab in advanced cancers. Clones were sequenced by immunoSEQ multiplex PCR, and TCRdb holds only the in-frame ones, with some missing. Found here are approximately 79,000 clones, more than 85% of them singletons; the top ten hold under 3%. The sample in question was CD4+ or CD8+ T cells sorted from blood, obtained in a trial of the OX40 agonist ivuxolimab. The receptors originated from an adult with an advanced solid tumor such as melanoma, head and neck, liver or kidney cancer.

This chain uses TRBV5-1 with TRBJ2-4, with 10 nucleotides matching TRBD1. CDR3 size: 16 residues. V dropped 3 bases and J dropped 7; count of bases not matched to a gene: 10. From germline, CDR1 is SGHRS and CDR2 YFSETQ. CDR3 coding DNA: TGCGCCAGCAGCTCCCTCGCCGGGACAGGGGTGAACATTCAGTACTTC. Translation: CASSSLAGTGVNIQYF. The whole variable domain, remainder taken from reference TRBV5-1 and TRBJ2-4, is KAGVTQTPRYLIKTRGQQVTLSCSPISGHRSVSWYQQTPGQGLQFLFEYFSETQRNKGNFPGRFSGRQFSNSRSEMNVSTLELGDSALYLCASSSLAGTGVNIQYFGAGTRLSVL.

This chain connects TRBV11-1 to TRBJ2-7; the match to TRBD1 covers 7 bases. Unmatched junction bases numbered 10, after V lost 5 bases and J lost 3 bases. The CDR3 has 15 residues. Germline CDR1 reads SGHAT; CDR2 reads FQDESV (reference sequence). CDR3 loop: CASSPGTENFYEQYV. Written as DNA, the CDR3 is TGTGCCAGCAGCCCCGGGACAGAGAATTTCTACGAGCAGTACGTC.

V gene TRBV9 combines with J gene TRBJ1-6; D is perhaps TRBD1 (6 bases). Germline V gene sequence: CDR1 SGDLS, CDR2 YYNGEE. The V gene lost 0 bases and the J gene lost 3 bases, with 7 bases spanning the gap. The CDR3 runs to 15 residues. The chain's CDR3 is CASSVEQGYNSPLHF. The CDR3 bases are TGTGCCAGCAGCGTAGAACAGGGCTATAATTCACCCCTCCACTTT. Full variable domain (outside the CDR3, taken from reference TRBV9 and TRBJ1-6): DSGVTQTPKHLITATGQRVTLRCSPRSGDLSVYWYQQSLDQGLQFLIQYYNGEERAKGNILERFSAQQFPDLHSELNLSSLELGDSALYFCASSVEQGYNSPLHFGNGTRLTVT.